The clone carrying this T cell receptor (beta chain) appeared many times. The antigen remains undetermined. Germline CDR1 and CDR2: MNHNS and SASEGT. CDR3 length: 13 amino acids. Trimming removed 1 base at V and 10 bases at J, with 13 bases between. This entry comes from a study of Graves' ophthalmopathy and Graves' hyperthyroidism. Overall study: The blood sample was drawn at first diagnosis and before any treatment. Study results and caveats: Using 13 signatures, a model distinguished ophthalmopathy from stable hyperthyroidism, reaching roughly 90% sensitivity and approximately 81% specificity.

RNA transcripts provided the template for amplifying TCR beta CDR3 regions. Following a first-round RT-PCR that used HTBI primers, a second-round multiplex PCR was carried out. TCRdb ran MiXCR on the multiplex PCR reads and lists one entry per CDR3 protein. The sample has roughly 380,000 distinct CDR3 sequences, about 16% seen once. The TCR originated in a woman in her late teens or twenties with stable Graves' hyperthyroidism. What was sequenced was peripheral blood. This sequence joins TRBV6-1 and TRBJ2-5; D uncertain. CDR3: CASSEEGPLSQYF. DNA for the CDR3: TGTGCCAGCAGTGAAGAAGGCCCTTTGAGCCAGTACTTC.